This is a list of T cell receptor beta chains from one sample in a study of T cells after yellow fever vaccination. TCRdb recomputed calls from the 5' RACE reads with MiXCR, one row per CDR3 protein. The data show 500,000 to 650,000 distinct CDR3 sequences, over 9% seen once. The sequencing here drew on PBMCs, taken on the day of the yellow fever booster vaccination. Receptor source: a man younger than 45 who received the YFV17D yellow fever vaccine. The CDR3 runs from the conserved cysteine through the conserved F or W. Fields, in order: D gene, V gene, J gene, CDR3 length, clone size, CDR3 DNA, CDR3 protein. The D gene is left open where the match is weak. Part of the rows lack a size; the others show once, few, many or a class for expanded clones.

>TRBD1|TRBV7-2|TRBJ2-4|15|few
TGTGCCAGCAGCTCAGCAATGACAGGGGGAAACATTCAGTACTTC
CASSSAMTGGNIQYF
>TRBD2|TRBV6-5|TRBJ2-1|15|.
TGTGCCAGCAGTTATCCGCTAGCGGATTACAATGAGCAGTTCTTC
CASSYPLADYNEQFF
>.|TRBV29-1|TRBJ2-1|14|few
TGCAGCGTTAACTCGGCGTGGGGCGTCACTGAGCAGTTCTTC
CSVNSAWGVTEQFF
>.|TRBV11-2|TRBJ2-5|16|few
TGTGCCAGCAGCTTAGGTCTGTCGCCAGGGACCGAGACCCAGTACTTC
CASSLGLSPGTETQYF
>TRBD2|TRBV12-5|TRBJ2-1|22|.
TGTGCTAGTGGTTTGGTTGTGGGGGCGAACACCAGGACTAGCGGGAAAGGTAATGAGCAGTTCTTC
CASGLVVGANTRTSGKGNEQFF
>.|TRBV10-3|TRBJ1-4|15|few
TGTGCCATCAGTGAGTCTAAGGGAGACGATGAAAAACTGTTTTTT
CAISESKGDDEKLFF
>TRBD2|TRBV7-8|TRBJ2-1|15|.
TGTGCCAGCAGCTCTCGACTAGCGGGAGTAGCTGAGCAGTTCTTC
CASSSRLAGVAEQFF
>TRBD2|TRBV4-3|TRBJ2-2|17|few
TGCGCCAGCAGCCAAGATCCCGCGGGGGAGAACACCGGGGAGCTGTTTTTT
CASSQDPAGENTGELFF
>.|TRBV20-1|TRBJ2-3|14|.
TGCAGTGCTAGAGATCCCATTGGGGGAGATACGCAGTATTTT
CSARDPIGGDTQYF
>.|TRBV20-1|TRBJ1-6|15|.
TGCAGTGCTAGAGACAGGGCGATAATTAATTCACCCCTCCACTTT
CSARDRAIINSPLHF
>.|TRBV7-2|TRBJ1-5|12|.
TGTGCCAGCGGGGCGTTTGCACAGCCCCAGCATTTT
CASGAFAQPQHF
>.|TRBV15|TRBJ1-1|14|.
TGTGCCACCAGCAGATCAGATCGGAACACTGAAGCTTTCTTT
CATSRSDRNTEAFF
>.|TRBV29-1|TRBJ1-2|15|few
TGCAGCGTTGACGGTCGGACAAGGGATGACTATGGCCACACCTTC
CSVDGRTRDDYGHTF
>.|TRBV20-1|TRBJ2-7|12|few
TGCAGTGCTAAGCTAGTTGGATACGAGCAGTACTTC
CSAKLVGYEQYF
>TRBD2|TRBV11-2|TRBJ2-5|15|.
TGTGCCAGCAGTCTTGATGTAGCGGGAGAAGAGACCCAGTACTTC
CASSLDVAGEETQYF
>TRBD2|TRBV20-1|TRBJ2-1|13|.
TGCAGTGCTAAACTAGCGGGAGTATATCGTCAGTTCTTC
CSAKLAGVYRQFF
>.|TRBV6-2/TRBV6-3|TRBJ2-5|17|.
TGTGCCAGCAGTTACTCGAGAGCTGGACGGGACCAAGAGACCCAGTACTTC
CASSYSRAGRDQETQYF
>.|TRBV28|TRBJ1-2|15|many
TGTGCCAGCAGCTTTACGGGGGTGAGCAACTATGGCTACACCTTC
CASSFTGVSNYGYTF
>.|TRBV20-1|TRBJ2-3|13|few
TGCAGTGCTAGGCCCACCCCGGGAGATACGCAGTATTTT
CSARPTPGDTQYF
>.|TRBV29-1|TRBJ1-6|15|.
TGCAGCACCCCCTTACAGGAGTTCAGGAATTCACCCCTCCACTTT
CSTPLQEFRNSPLHF
>.|TRBV28|TRBJ2-1|12|.
TGTGCCAGCAATAATGGGCCGGGACTGCAGTTCTTC
CASNNGPGLQFF
>.|TRBV10-3|TRBJ1-3|16|.
TGTGCCATCAGTGATTTAGCGGGACCTTCTGGAAACACCATATATTTT
CAISDLAGPSGNTIYF
>TRBD1|TRBV12-3/TRBV12-4|TRBJ2-1|16|.
TGTGCCAGCAGTTTAGATAGGGACAGGGGGCTTGGTGAGCAGTTCTTC
CASSLDRDRGLGEQFF
>TRBD2|TRBV20-1|TRBJ2-3|17|once
TGCAGTGCAAAAGGGACTAGCGGGAGGGCAAGCACAGATACGCAGTATTTT
CSAKGTSGRASTDTQYF
>TRBD2|TRBV10-3|TRBJ2-1|15|many
TGTGCCATCAGTGGTTTGCTAGCGGGGTACAATGAGCAGTTCTTC
CAISGLLAGYNEQFF
>.|TRBV5-4|TRBJ1-1|13|few
TGTGCCAGCAGCGGGGTACAGAACACTGAAGCTTTCTTT
CASSGVQNTEAFF
>.|TRBV27|TRBJ2-1|14|.
TGTGCCAGCAGTTTCGGTAGCGTCAGGAATGAGCAGTTCTTC
CASSFGSVRNEQFF
>.|TRBV12-3/TRBV12-4|TRBJ2-1|13|.
TGTGCCAGCAGTTTACGTCGGCCCACCCTGGAGTTCTTC
CASSLRRPTLEFF
>.|TRBV9|TRBJ2-7|13|few
TGTGCCAGCAGCGTAGCTCAGGACCCGCTTCAGAACTTC
CASSVAQDPLQNF
>.|TRBV18|TRBJ2-3|15|.
TGTGCCAGCTCACCCATAGCGACAAGCACAGATACGCAGTATTTT
CASSPIATSTDTQYF
>.|TRBV11-3|TRBJ2-1|14|few
TGTGCCAGCAGCGCGCTCTCATTTTCTAATGAGCAGTTCTTC
CASSALSFSNEQFF
>.|TRBV29-1|TRBJ2-3|14|many
TGCAGCGTCTCACAGGGCTTCACCATTGCTACGCAGTATTTT
CSVSQGFTIATQYF
>.|TRBV14|TRBJ2-5|14|.
TGTGCCAGCAGCCGGTGGGTAACCCAAGAGACCCAGTACTTC
CASSRWVTQETQYF
>.|TRBV27|TRBJ2-1|16|few
TGTGCCAGCAGGAGTATTGGGGGGCGGTCCTACAATGAGCAGTTCTTC
CASRSIGGRSYNEQFF
>.|TRBV5-5|TRBJ2-3|13|.
TGTGCCAGCACCCCCGGGCAAACAGATACGCAGTATTTT
CASTPGQTDTQYF
>.|TRBV20-1|TRBJ2-7|15|few
TGCAGTGCTACTGCGACTGGGGGAAGCTCCTACGAGCAGTACTTC
CSATATGGSSYEQYF
>.|TRBV6-5|TRBJ2-5|14|.
TGTGCCAGCAGTTACTCGATAAGCTCCGAGACCCAGTACTTC
CASSYSISSETQYF
>.|TRBV6-2/TRBV6-3|TRBJ2-2|14|.
TGTGCCAGCAGTTTCCGGGGGCACACCGGGGAGCTGTTTTTT
CASSFRGHTGELFF
>.|TRBV7-2|TRBJ2-4|12|few
TGTGCCAGCAGCTTCACAGGTGACATTCAGTACTTC
CASSFTGDIQYF
>.|TRBV7-2|TRBJ2-5|16|few
TGTGCCAGCAGCTTGGGCCCAGGGGAAGAGGGAGAGACCCAGTACTTC
CASSLGPGEEGETQYF
>TRBD2|TRBV20-1|TRBJ2-7|16|.
TGCTGCGCTAGAGATCCTTCAGCTAGCGGTTTGTACGAGCAGTACTTC
CCARDPSASGLYEQYF
>TRBD1|TRBV6-2/TRBV6-3|TRBJ1-5|19|few
TGTGCCAGCGGAACCCTAATTCTCGACAGGGAAAGCGGCAATCAGCCCCAGCATTTT
CASGTLILDRESGNQPQHF
>.|TRBV27|TRBJ2-1|13|.
TGTGCCAGCAGTTTTGGAGGGTCAACTGAGCAGTTCTTC
CASSFGGSTEQFF
>.|TRBV3-1|TRBJ2-1|16|few
TGTGCCAGCAGCCAAGGTGGACGCCACTCCTACAATGAGCAGTTCTTC
CASSQGGRHSYNEQFF
>TRBD2|TRBV10-3|TRBJ2-3|17|.
TGTGCCATCAGTACTAGCGGGAGGGCCGATAAAGGAGATACGCAGTATTTT
CAISTSGRADKGDTQYF
>TRBD2|TRBV19|TRBJ2-1|15|.
TGTGCCAGTAGCCCGGGACTAGTAAATTTCGATGAGCAGTTCTTC
CASSPGLVNFDEQFF
>.|TRBV12-3/TRBV12-4|TRBJ2-7|14|.
TGTGCCAGCAGTTTATTTACAGGGAGCTACGAGCAGTACTTC
CASSLFTGSYEQYF
>TRBD1|TRBV10-3|TRBJ1-6|14|.
TGTGCCATCAGCAAGGGGGCGCAGAATTCACCCCTCCACTTT
CAISKGAQNSPLHF
>.|TRBV9|TRBJ1-4|16|few
TGTGCCAGCAGCGAGACCCCGGTGGGCACTAATGAAAAACTGTTTTTT
CASSETPVGTNEKLFF
>.|TRBV3-1|TRBJ2-2|16|.
TGTGCCAGCAGCCCCAAGGGGCCCCGAGGCACCGGGGAGCTGTTTTTT
CASSPKGPRGTGELFF
>.|TRBV7-2|TRBJ2-1|14|.
TGTGCCAGCAGCCCCCCGAGCGCCTACAATGAGCAGTTCTTC
CASSPPSAYNEQFF
>TRBD2|TRBV6-1|TRBJ2-2|16|.
TGTGCCAGCATCCCGGGAGGGCCTTCCCGCACCGGGGAGCTGTTTTTT
CASIPGGPSRTGELFF
>.|TRBV7-2|TRBJ1-3|15|many
TGTGCCAGCAGCTTAGCCGGGGGGTCTGGAAACACCATATATTTT
CASSLAGGSGNTIYF
>.|TRBV5-5|TRBJ2-1|12|few
TGTGCCAGCGTCTCTCCTTCCAATGAGCAGTTCTTC
CASVSPSNEQFF
>.|TRBV29-1|TRBJ2-1|14|.
TGCAGCGTTGAAAGGGCGGTATCCTACAATGAGCAGTTCTTC
CSVERAVSYNEQFF